These T cell receptor beta chains were read from a single sample in a study of blood T cell repertoires in COVID-19. The table came from immunoSEQ multiplex PCR; TCRdb's copy has only in-frame clones and leaves some out. The sample carries around 150,000 clones, roughly four fifths recorded once. Sequencing was performed on PBMCs or T cells enriched from blood (not recorded which). Receptors were obtained from a woman in her forties or fifties with acute COVID-19. Each CDR3 is given with its conserved first and last residue. The order of the fields is clone size, D gene, J gene, V gene, CDR3 DNA, CDR3 protein. The D gene is left open where the match is weak. Clone size is shown for a subset of rows, as once, few, many or a class of expanded clone.

>-|-|TRBJ1-2|TRBV14
TGTGCCAGCAGCGAGCGGACTGGCTCCTACGTGGGAAACTATGGCTACACCTTC
CASSERTGSYVGNYGYTF
>-|-|TRBJ1-2|TRBV18
TGTGCCAGCTCACAATCGACAGCTAACTATGGCTACACCTTC
CASSQSTANYGYTF
>-|-|TRBJ1-5|TRBV27
TGTGCCAGCAGTCCCCTGACGGGGAATCAGCCCCAGCATTTT
CASSPLTGNQPQHF
>-|-|TRBJ1-2|TRBV6-5
TGTGCCAGCAGACAGACCTCTTATGGCTACACCTTC
CASRQTSYGYTF
>-|-|TRBJ2-3|TRBV20-1
TGCAGTGCTCCGTTGGATACGCAGTATTTT
CSAPLDTQYF
>few|TRBD2|TRBJ2-2|TRBV9
TGTGCCAGCAGCGTAGACGCTAGCGGGATTTTCGGGGAGCTGTTTTTT
CASSVDASGIFGELFF
>-|-|TRBJ2-2|TRBV25-1
TGTGCCAGCAGTGCGGACACCGGGGAGCTGTTTTTT
CASSADTGELFF
>-|TRBD1|TRBJ2-2|TRBV7-7
TGTGCTAGCAGCTCAGGGACAGGGGCCGGGGAGCTGTTTTTT
CASSSGTGAGELFF
>-|TRBD1|TRBJ2-3|TRBV7-3
TGTGCCAGCAGCTTAACGGGACAGGGCACAGATACGCAGTATTTT
CASSLTGQGTDTQYF
>-|TRBD1|TRBJ1-2|TRBV30
TGTGCCTGGAATCAGGGGGCACCGGATGGCTACACCTTC
CAWNQGAPDGYTF
>-|TRBD2|TRBJ2-2|TRBV2
TGTGCCAGCAGGACTAGCTCTAACACCGGGGAGCTGTTTTTT
CASRTSSNTGELFF
>-|TRBD1|TRBJ2-2|TRBV19
TGTGCCGGCCGACAGGGGAGCGCCGGGGAGCTGTTTTTT
CAGRQGSAGELFF
>once|-|TRBJ1-2|TRBV2
TGTGCCAGCAGTGTTGAGGGCAAGGACTATGGCTACACCTTC
CASSVEGKDYGYTF
>-|TRBD2|TRBJ2-1|TRBV2
TGTGCCAGCAGCTGGACTAGCGTATCCTACAATGAGCAGTTCTTC
CASSWTSVSYNEQFF
>-|TRBD2|TRBJ2-1|TRBV24-1
TGTGCCACCAGTGACCCTGGACTAGCAGGTTATGAGCAGTTCTTC
CATSDPGLAGYEQFF
>-|TRBD2|TRBJ2-3|TRBV5-1
TGCGCCAGCGAGCGGGAGAGTTTTAGCACAGATACGCAGTATTTT
CASERESFSTDTQYF
>-|TRBD1|TRBJ1-1|TRBV11-2
TGTGCCAGCAGCAAGGGACAGGGGGCTTCAGGGGCTTTCTTT
CASSKGQGASGAFF
>-|-|TRBJ2-7|TRBV7-2
TGTGCCAGCAGCCTGGGAGAGGGCGGGGGCCTCGGAGAGCAGTACTTC
CASSLGEGGGLGEQYF
>-|-|TRBJ1-5|TRBV28
TGTGCCATCAACCGTGGCAGTCAGCCCCAGCATTTT
CAINRGSQPQHF
>-|-|TRBJ2-2|TRBV5-4
TGTGCCAGCAGCTTACCCACAGGGACCGGGGAGCTGTTTTTT
CASSLPTGTGELFF
>-|-|TRBJ2-4|TRBV7-2
TGTGCCAGCAGCTTAGAAGGCCTCGGAGTTCAGTACTTC
CASSLEGLGVQYF
>-|TRBD2|TRBJ2-7|TRBV7-9
TGTGCCAGCAGCTTGGAACGGGAGGGAACCTACGAGCAGTACTTC
CASSLEREGTYEQYF
>-|-|TRBJ1-2|TRBV10-2
TGCGCCAGCGTTGACAGCCTTAACTATGGCTACACCTTC
CASVDSLNYGYTF
>-|-|TRBJ1-1|TRBV12-3/TRBV12-4
TGTGCCAGCAGTTTCAATGGAGGCACTGAAGCTTTCTTT
CASSFNGGTEAFF
>-|TRBD1|TRBJ2-5|TRBV5-8
TGTGCCAGCAGCTTTGAGATGACAGGGGAAGAGACCCAGTACTTC
CASSFEMTGEETQYF
>-|TRBD2|TRBJ2-1|TRBV30
TGTGCCTGGAGGAGAAGCGGGAGGGCCGGTGAGCAGTTCTTC
CAWRRSGRAGEQFF
>-|TRBD2|TRBJ2-3|TRBV5-4
TGTGCCAGCAGCATGGGGACTAGCGGGGCCACAGATACGCAGTATTTT
CASSMGTSGATDTQYF
>-|-|TRBJ1-4|TRBV6-5
TGTGCCAGCGCGAGGTCTGAAAAACTGTTTTTT
CASARSEKLFF
>once|-|TRBJ2-7|TRBV6-2/TRBV6-3
TGTGCCAGCAGTAGCCTGGCAATCGGACACCCCTACGAGCAGTACTTC
CASSSLAIGHPYEQYF
>-|-|TRBJ2-3|TRBV27
TGTGCCAGCAGTTTTCCCGGAGATACGCAGTATTTT
CASSFPGDTQYF
>once|TRBD2|TRBJ2-1|TRBV6-1
TGTGCCAGCAGTGAAGCGCTTCTGGGACTAGCGGGTTACAATGAGCAGTTCTTC
CASSEALLGLAGYNEQFF
>-|-|TRBJ2-1|TRBV2
TGTGCCAGCCCACAGGACACGATGGCGGTCAATGAGCAGTTCTTC
CASPQDTMAVNEQFF
>-|-|TRBJ2-6|TRBV5-1
TGCGCCAGCAGCGACATAGGCTCTGGGGCCAACGTCCTGACTTTC
CASSDIGSGANVLTF
>few|TRBD2|TRBJ2-1|TRBV9
TGTGCCAGCAGCGAAGCGGGAAAGGACTACAATGAGCAGTTCTTC
CASSEAGKDYNEQFF
>-|TRBD2|TRBJ2-2|TRBV5-1
TGCGCCAGCAGCTCCCGACTAGCGGGAGACACCGGGGAGCTGTTTTTT
CASSSRLAGDTGELFF
>-|-|TRBJ2-7|TRBV10-3
TGTGCCATCAGTGAGGGACTGAACTATTACGAGCAGTACTTC
CAISEGLNYYEQYF
>-|-|TRBJ1-1|TRBV7-9
TGTGCCAGCAGCTTAGGGTGGCAGGTTGGCACTGAAGCTTTCTTT
CASSLGWQVGTEAFF
>-|TRBD1|TRBJ2-5|TRBV27
TGTGCCAGCAGAGCTTCGAGGGGGCTCGGTGGGGAGACCCAGTACTTC
CASRASRGLGGETQYF
>-|TRBD1|TRBJ1-1|TRBV2
TGTGCCAGCACCCCTATGGCAGGGGGTGAAGCTTTCTTT
CASTPMAGGEAFF
>once|-|TRBJ2-1|TRBV4-2
TGTGCCAGCAGCCAAGGTCGGGGGAATGAGCAGTTCTTC
CASSQGRGNEQFF
>-|TRBD2|TRBJ2-3|TRBV10-1
TGCGCCAGCAGTGAATCGGCGGGAGCGGTAACAGATACGCAGTATTTT
CASSESAGAVTDTQYF
>-|-|TRBJ2-1|TRBV5-1
TGCGCCAGCAGCTCCACCCCAGTCGGGGAGCAGTTCTTC
CASSSTPVGEQFF
>-|-|TRBJ1-2|TRBV4-1
TGCGCCAGCAGCCACCGGAGCGGGCGGTTTCTTCTGCGGGGCTACACCTTC
CASSHRSGRFLLRGYTF
>-|-|TRBJ2-5|TRBV7-9
TGTGCCAGCAGCTTAGCCGCAGGGGTAGAGACCCAGTACTTC
CASSLAAGVETQYF
>-|-|TRBJ1-6|TRBV10-1
TGCGCCAGCAGTCCCGATCAGAATTCACCCCTCCACTTT
CASSPDQNSPLHF
>-|-|TRBJ2-7|TRBV11-2
TGTGCCAGCAGCTTAGACATGGTCGGCGAGCAGTACTTC
CASSLDMVGEQYF
>-|-|TRBJ2-3|TRBV12-3/TRBV12-4
TGTGCCACCGAGTTAAGGGGTGGAAATACGCAGTATTTT
CATELRGGNTQYF
>-|-|TRBJ2-1|TRBV19
TGTGCCAGTAGTATTTTTAGGGGGGACAGCTCCTACAATGAGCAGTTCTTC
CASSIFRGDSSYNEQFF
>-|-|TRBJ2-1|TRBV9
TGTGCCAGCAGCGTAGCACAGGGCCTTTACAATGAGCAGTTCTTC
CASSVAQGLYNEQFF
>-|-|TRBJ2-3|TRBV4-1
TGCGCCAGCAGCCGAGTTGGGCCCCCCACAGATACGCAGTATTTT
CASSRVGPPTDTQYF